This note documents a single T cell receptor beta chain sequence. Different DNA sequences within this sample yield the same CDR3. This sample is drawn from a study of shared T cell receptors in the human thymus. The CDR3 has 13 residues. The J segment lost 1 base and the V segment lost 4 bases, leaving 2 bases of the junction unmatched. Germline values: CDR1 SQVTM, CDR2 ANQGSEA. Sequencing was performed with immunoSEQ multiplex PCR; in TCRdb, only in-frame clones are kept and a portion is missing. The sample includes more than 550,000 clones, 87% seen only once; the top ten take just under 0.0095%. In addition, the sample was reused for a study of human thymus T cells. Per that paper: Corrective surgery for congenital heart defects was being performed on the healthy Finnish infants who served as donors. The study used thymus tissue resected during corrective heart surgery.

J is TRBJ2-3 and V is TRBV29-1; 7 bases fit TRBD2. The sequence came from a boy in the first two years of life with a congenital heart defect. The sequencing input was thymocytes. The CDR3, as DNA: TGCAGCGTTGGGCTAGCGGGCACAGATACGCAGTATTTT. This translates into CSVGLAGTDTQYF.